This T cell receptor (beta chain) was captured in a study of regulatory T cells in long-lasting Graves disease. This clonotype was detected only a few times. Arm-PCR of CDR3 regions and iRepertoire HTBI primers were the basis on which TCR beta libraries were built. In TCRdb, the multiplex PCR reads were re-called with MiXCR into one record per CDR3 protein. The sample has 450,000 to 650,000 distinct CDR3 sequences, about 15% seen once. Time point indicated: newly diagnosed GD, antithyroid drugs for less than 3 months. The authors made the TCR library using RNA they extracted from PBMCs. V lost 2 bases and J 10 bases, leaving 15 bases between the germline ends. CDR3 size: 13 residues. Germline lookup yields CDR1 GTSNPN and CDR2 SVGIG (reference sequence). The same sample was also studied in work on T cells in Graves' hyperthyroidism and ophthalmopathy. That work adds: Stable hyperthyroidism was separated from ophthalmopathy by a model based on 13 V-J features.

The V and J genes are TRBV30 and TRBJ2-1; D is possibly TRBD2 (5 bases). Here the sequenced sample was peripheral blood mononuclear cells (PBMCs), taken at new diagnosis, from a patient treated with antithyroid drugs. The origin of this receptor is a woman aged 40 to 65 with Graves disease. The CDR3 region is CAWSFGLGLEQFF. CDR3 DNA: TGTGCCTGGAGTTTCGGACTGGGCCTCGAGCAGTTCTTC. The full variable domain, in which reference TRBV30 and TRBJ2-1 provide the parts outside the CDR3, is SQTIHQWPATLVQPVGSPLSLECTVEGTSNPNLYWYRQAAGRGLQLLFYSVGIGQISSEVPQNLSASRPQDRQFILSSKKLLLSDSGFYLCAWSFGLGLEQFFGPGTRLTVL.